This TCR beta chain derives from a study of neoadjuvant nivolumab and ipilimumab in lung cancer (TCRdb year 2020). Context from the whole study: Nivolumab was given at 3 mg/kg intravenously on days 1, 15 and 29, and the combination arm added ipilimumab 1 mg/kg on day 1 only. A total of roughly 42 patients with operable NSCLC were treated in the trial, with roughly 23 randomized to nivolumab monotherapy and about 21 randomized to nivolumab plus ipilimumab. For each study arm, the primary endpoint of the trial was the rate of major pathologic response (MPR) in the intention-to-treat population. The study compared TCR repertoires in pretherapy (baseline) peripheral blood with TCR repertoires in tumors resected at surgery following neoadjuvant immune checkpoint blockade. Matched pretherapy and resected tumor pairs were analyzed from seven patients, of whom four had been treated with nivolumab and three with nivolumab plus ipilimumab.

The time point label corresponds to: at surgical resection after neoadjuvant nivolumab +/- ipilimumab. The samples were taken from NEOSTAR, a phase 2 randomized trial in operable NSCLC that tested neoadjuvant nivolumab or nivolumab plus ipilimumab, followed by surgery. CDR1 is given as SGHRS and CDR2 as YFSETQ, both from the germline V gene. Relative to germline, V is 0 bases shorter and J is 1 base shorter, with 8 bases between their ends. The CDR3 has 14 amino acids, counting the end cysteine and phenylalanine. Only CDR3 DNA is held: 42 bases, read in frame from base 1. Results and caveats for the whole study, not just this receptor: Pretherapy blood TCR richness correlated positively with richness in tumors resected after neoadjuvant therapy (Spearman R of about 0.82). Tumor T-cell richness and clonality rose from pretherapy to surgery in three of three dual-therapy tumors but in only two of four nivolumab-treated tumors. A small number of samples underwent TCR sequencing. No significant correlation was found between TCR clonality and pathologic tumor regression, and only one major-pathologic-response sample was available for the clonality analysis. Compared with tumor-adjacent uninvolved lung, resected tumors had greater TCR richness and clonality, and increases showed up in more of the dual-therapy-treated tumors.

Library generation was performed with the immunoSEQ multiplex PCR assay. Processing in the source paper ran as follows. Richness and clonality were used to summarize the repertoires, and clones that significantly expanded or contracted between pre- and post-therapy samples were identified. TCRdb mirrors the immuneACCESS table, restricted to in-frame sequences. Some clones are absent from its copies; in checked studies, under half trace to an unresolved V gene, and the reason for the others is unknown. V, J and clone size reflect that table, while D and trimming were determined from the DNA. This sample lists 30,000 to 35,000 clones; 90% were detected once. The ten largest clones add up to about 4.9% of the sample. There are a few counts of this clone. No cognate antigen has been identified for it. It has no much larger one-base neighbor in the sample; base qualities were not kept.

The specimen was peripheral blood, collected after neoadjuvant nivolumab, alone or with ipilimumab, at or shortly before surgery. Here the chain combines TRBV5-1 and TRBJ2-7; TRBD2 is a weak D gene call, 5 bases matching. The origin of this receptor is an adult with non-small cell lung cancer. The DNA is TGCGCCAGCAGCTTGGGACGGGGATCCTACGAGCAGTACTTC. It specifies CASSLGRGSYEQYF.